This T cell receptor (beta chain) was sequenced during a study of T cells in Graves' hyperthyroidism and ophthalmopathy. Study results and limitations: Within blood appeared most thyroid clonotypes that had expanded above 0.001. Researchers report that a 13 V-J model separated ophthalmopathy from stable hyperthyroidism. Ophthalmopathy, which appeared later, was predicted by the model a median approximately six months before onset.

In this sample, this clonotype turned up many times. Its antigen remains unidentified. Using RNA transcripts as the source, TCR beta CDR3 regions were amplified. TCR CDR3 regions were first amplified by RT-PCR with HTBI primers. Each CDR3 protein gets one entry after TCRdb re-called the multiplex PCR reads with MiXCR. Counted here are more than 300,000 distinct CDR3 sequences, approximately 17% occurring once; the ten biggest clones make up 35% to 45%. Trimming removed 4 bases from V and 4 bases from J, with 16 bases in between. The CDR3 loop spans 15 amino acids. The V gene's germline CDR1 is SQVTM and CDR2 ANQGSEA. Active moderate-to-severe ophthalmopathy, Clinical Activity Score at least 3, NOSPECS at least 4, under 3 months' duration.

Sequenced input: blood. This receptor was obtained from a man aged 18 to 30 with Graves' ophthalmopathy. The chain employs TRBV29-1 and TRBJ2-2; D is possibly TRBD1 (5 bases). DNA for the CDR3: TGCAGCGTTGGGAGCCTTGTGCAGGGCACCGGGGAGCTGTTTTTT. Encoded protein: CSVGSLVQGTGELFF.